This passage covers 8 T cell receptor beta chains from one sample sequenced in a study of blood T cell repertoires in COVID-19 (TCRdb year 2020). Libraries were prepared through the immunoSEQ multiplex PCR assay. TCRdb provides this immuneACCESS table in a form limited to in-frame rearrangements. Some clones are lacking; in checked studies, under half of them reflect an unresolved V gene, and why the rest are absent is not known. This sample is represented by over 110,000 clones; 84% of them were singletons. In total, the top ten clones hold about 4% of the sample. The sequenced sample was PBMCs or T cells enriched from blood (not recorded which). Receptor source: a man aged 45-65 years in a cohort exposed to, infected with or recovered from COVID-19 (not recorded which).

CDR3 in DNA: TGTGCCAGCAGCTCCCGCGGGGGGCTCCAAGAGACCCAGTACTTC. Translated, it gives CASSSRGGLQETQYF. The chain employs TRBV5-4 and TRBJ2-5; 8 nucleotides align to TRBD2. Germline V gives CDR1 SGHNT, CDR2 YYREEE (reference sequence). V lost 3 bases to trimming and J lost 1 base; unmatched junction nucleotides: 5. The CDR3 has 15 residues.

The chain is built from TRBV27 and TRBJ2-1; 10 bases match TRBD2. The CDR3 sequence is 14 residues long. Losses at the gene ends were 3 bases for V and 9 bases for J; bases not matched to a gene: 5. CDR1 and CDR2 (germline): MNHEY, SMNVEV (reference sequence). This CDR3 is CASSFSSGGIEQFF. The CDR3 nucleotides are TGTGCCAGCAGTTTCTCTAGCGGGGGAATTGAGCAGTTCTTC.

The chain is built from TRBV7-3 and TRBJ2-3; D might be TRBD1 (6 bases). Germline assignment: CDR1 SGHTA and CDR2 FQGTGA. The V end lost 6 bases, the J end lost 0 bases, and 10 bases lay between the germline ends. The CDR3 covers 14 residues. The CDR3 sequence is CASSRGQSTDTQYF. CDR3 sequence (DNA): TGTGCCAGCAGTCGAGGACAGAGCACAGATACGCAGTATTTT.

The CDR3 DNA reads as TGTGCCAGCAGTTTACAGAATAGCAATCAGCCCCAGCATTTT. Translating it yields CASSLQNSNQPQHF. V usage is TRBV27 and J usage is TRBJ1-5; no definite D call. CDR3 length: 14 residues. The germline V gene has CDR1 MNHEY and CDR2 SMNVEV (reference sequence). The V and J ends lost 2 bases and 0 bases respectively, with 5 bases between them.

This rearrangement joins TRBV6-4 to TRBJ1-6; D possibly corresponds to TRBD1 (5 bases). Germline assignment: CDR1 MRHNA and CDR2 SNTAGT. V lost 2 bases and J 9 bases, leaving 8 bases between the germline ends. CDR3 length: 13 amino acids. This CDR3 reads CASSDGGFSPLHF. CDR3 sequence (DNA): TGTGCCAGCAGTGACGGGGGGTTTTCACCCCTCCACTTT.

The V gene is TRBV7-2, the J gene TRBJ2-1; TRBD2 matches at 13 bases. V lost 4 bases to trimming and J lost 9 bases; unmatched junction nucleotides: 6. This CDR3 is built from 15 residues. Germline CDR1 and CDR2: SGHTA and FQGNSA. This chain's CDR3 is CASSSGTSGVSEQFF. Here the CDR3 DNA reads TGTGCCAGCAGCTCCGGGACTAGCGGGGTTTCTGAGCAGTTCTTC.

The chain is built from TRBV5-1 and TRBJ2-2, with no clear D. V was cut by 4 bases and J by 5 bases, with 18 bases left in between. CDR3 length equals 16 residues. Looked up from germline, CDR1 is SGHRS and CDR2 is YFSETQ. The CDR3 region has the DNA TGCGCCAGCAGCACCCCGGGTCCCCTCCGGACCGGGGAGCTGTTTTTT. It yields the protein CASSTPGPLRTGELFF.

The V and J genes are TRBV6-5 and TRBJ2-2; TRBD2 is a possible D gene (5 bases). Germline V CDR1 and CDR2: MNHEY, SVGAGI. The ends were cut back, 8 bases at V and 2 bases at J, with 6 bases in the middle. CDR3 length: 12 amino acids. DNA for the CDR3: TGTGCCAGCGGGAGAAACACCGGGGAGCTGTTTTTT. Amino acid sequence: CASGRNTGELFF.